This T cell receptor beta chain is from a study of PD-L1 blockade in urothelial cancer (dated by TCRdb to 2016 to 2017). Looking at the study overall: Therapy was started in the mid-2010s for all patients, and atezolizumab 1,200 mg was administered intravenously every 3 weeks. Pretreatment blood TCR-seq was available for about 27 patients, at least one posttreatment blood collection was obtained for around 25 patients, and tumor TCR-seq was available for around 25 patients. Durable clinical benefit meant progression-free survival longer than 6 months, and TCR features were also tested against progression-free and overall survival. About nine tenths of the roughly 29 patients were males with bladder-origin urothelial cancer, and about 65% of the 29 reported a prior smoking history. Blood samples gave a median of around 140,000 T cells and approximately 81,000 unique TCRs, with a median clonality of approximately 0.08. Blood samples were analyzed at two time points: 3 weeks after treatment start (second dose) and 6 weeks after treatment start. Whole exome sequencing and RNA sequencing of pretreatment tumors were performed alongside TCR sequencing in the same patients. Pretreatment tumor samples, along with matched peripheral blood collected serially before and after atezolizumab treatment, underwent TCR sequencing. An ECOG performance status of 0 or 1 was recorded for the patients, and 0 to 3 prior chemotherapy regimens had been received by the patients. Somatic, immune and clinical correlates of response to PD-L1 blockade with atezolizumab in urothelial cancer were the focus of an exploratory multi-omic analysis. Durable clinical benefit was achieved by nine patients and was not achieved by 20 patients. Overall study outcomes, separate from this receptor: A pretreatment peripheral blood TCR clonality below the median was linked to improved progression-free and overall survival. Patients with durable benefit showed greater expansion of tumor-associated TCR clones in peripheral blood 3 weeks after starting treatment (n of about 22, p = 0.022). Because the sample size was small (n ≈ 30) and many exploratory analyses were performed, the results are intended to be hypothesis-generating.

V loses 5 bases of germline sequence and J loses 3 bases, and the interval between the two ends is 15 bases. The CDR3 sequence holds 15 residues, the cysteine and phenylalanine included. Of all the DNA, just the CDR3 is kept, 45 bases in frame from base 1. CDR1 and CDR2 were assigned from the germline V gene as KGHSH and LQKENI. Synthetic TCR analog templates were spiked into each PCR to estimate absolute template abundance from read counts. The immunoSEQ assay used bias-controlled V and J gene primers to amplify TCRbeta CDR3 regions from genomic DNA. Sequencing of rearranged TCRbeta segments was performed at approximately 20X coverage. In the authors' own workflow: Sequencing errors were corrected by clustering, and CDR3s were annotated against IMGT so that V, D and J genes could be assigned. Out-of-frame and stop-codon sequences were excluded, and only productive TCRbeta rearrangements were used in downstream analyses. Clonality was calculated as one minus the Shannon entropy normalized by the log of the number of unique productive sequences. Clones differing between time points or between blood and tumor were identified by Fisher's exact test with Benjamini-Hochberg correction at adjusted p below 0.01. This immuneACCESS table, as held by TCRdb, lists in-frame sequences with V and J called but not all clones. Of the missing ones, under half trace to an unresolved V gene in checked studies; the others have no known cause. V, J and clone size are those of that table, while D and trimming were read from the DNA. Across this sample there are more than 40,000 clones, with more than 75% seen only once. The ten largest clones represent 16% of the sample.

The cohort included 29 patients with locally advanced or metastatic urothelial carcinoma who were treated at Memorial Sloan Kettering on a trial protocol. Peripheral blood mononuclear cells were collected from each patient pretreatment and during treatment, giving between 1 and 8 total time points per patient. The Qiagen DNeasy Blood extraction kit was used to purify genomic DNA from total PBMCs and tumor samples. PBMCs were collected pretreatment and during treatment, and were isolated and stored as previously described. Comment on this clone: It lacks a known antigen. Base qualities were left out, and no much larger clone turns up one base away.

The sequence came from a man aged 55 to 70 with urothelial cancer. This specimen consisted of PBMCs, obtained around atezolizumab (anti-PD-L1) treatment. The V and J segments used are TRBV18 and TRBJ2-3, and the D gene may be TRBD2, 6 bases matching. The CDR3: CASSGSGTSTDTQYF. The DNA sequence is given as TGTGCCAGCTCAGGATCCGGGACTTCAACAGATACGCAGTATTTT.